This TCR beta chain was identified during a study of blood T cell repertoires in COVID-19. Across the whole study: T cells, B-cell-depleted T cells, or PBMCs supplied cDNA or gDNA.

This CDR3 contains 15 residues. CDR1 and CDR2 (germline): SGHTA, FQGNSA. V lost 7 bases, J lost 1 base, and 16 bases lay in between. Profiling relied on immunoSEQ multiplex PCR, and the TCRdb table lists in-frame clones only, not all of them. The sample has about 150,000 clones, about four fifths seen once; the top ten hold 10% to 15%. The chain recombines TRBV7-2 with TRBJ2-5; the D gene is possibly TRBD1 (6 bases). The sequence came from a man in his 70s who had recovered from COVID-19. Material for sequencing was peripheral blood. CDR3 DNA sequence: TGTGCCAGCACCCTTATAGGACAGTCCCAAGAGACCCAGTACTTC. It codes for CASTLIGQSQETQYF.